These T cell receptor beta chains were read from a single sample in a study of cytomegalovirus exposure and HLA in healthy donors. Sequenced by immunoSEQ multiplex PCR; TCRdb stores in-frame clones only, minus some. The table shows fewer than 350,000 clones, with 88% occurring only once. Sample: PBMCs. These receptors were taken from a woman aged 18 to 35 in good health and CMV-seronegative. CDR3s include the opening cysteine and the closing phenylalanine or tryptophan. D genes are given only for firm matches. Clone sizes are given selectively: once, few, many, or a class where the clone is expanded.

CDR3	DNA	D	J	V	size	length
CASTPGKAANYEQYF	TGTGCCAGCACCCCCGGGAAAGCGGCAAATTACGAGCAGTACTTC	-	TRBJ2-7	TRBV5-6	-	15
CASREDRDYGTQYF	TGTGCCAGCAGGGAGGACAGGGATTATGGTACGCAGTATTTT	TRBD1	TRBJ2-3	TRBV6-5	-	14
CAWGPGTGPNYGYTF	TGTGCCTGGGGTCCCGGGACAGGGCCTAACTATGGCTACACCTTC	TRBD1	TRBJ1-2	TRBV30	-	15
CASSLFGTGGRSNQPQHF	TGTGCCAGCAGCTTATTTGGGACAGGGGGCCGAAGCAATCAGCCCCAGCATTTT	TRBD1	TRBJ1-5	TRBV7-8	-	18
CASSQARVGSAHEQYF	TGCGCCAGCAGCCAAGCCCGAGTGGGCAGTGCGCACGAGCAGTACTTC	-	TRBJ2-7	TRBV4-1	-	16
CASSQTSGSLEQFF	TGTGCCAGCAGCCAGACTAGCGGGAGTCTTGAGCAGTTCTTC	TRBD2	TRBJ2-1	TRBV11-3	once	14
CASSRTASSNYGYTF	TGTGCCAGTAGTAGGACTGCTAGCTCTAACTATGGCTACACCTTC	-	TRBJ1-2	TRBV19	-	15
CASSSAENYGYTF	TGTGCCAGCAGCTCCGCAGAAAACTATGGCTACACCTTC	-	TRBJ1-2	TRBV7-2	-	13
CASSSTSGSFYEQYF	TGTGCCAGCAGCTCGACTAGCGGGAGTTTCTACGAGCAGTACTTC	TRBD2	TRBJ2-7	TRBV7-3	-	15
CASRVGRGTYEQYF	TGTGCCAGCAGGGTAGGACGGGGAACCTACGAGCAGTACTTC	-	TRBJ2-7	TRBV6-5	few	14
CASSGGVPNEKLFF	TGTGCCAGCAGTGGGGGAGTGCCTAATGAAAAACTGTTTTTT	-	TRBJ1-4	TRBV25-1	-	14
CASSFGTGSYEQYF	TGTGCCAGCAGCTTCGGGACAGGGTCCTACGAGCAGTACTTC	TRBD1	TRBJ2-7	TRBV5-6	-	14
CASSPRDLSSYNEQFF	TGTGCCAGCAGCCCCCGGGATTTAAGCTCCTACAATGAGCAGTTCTTC	-	TRBJ2-1	TRBV7-2	-	16
CASSLLAGGPADIQYF	TGTGCCAGCAGTCTGCTAGCGGGAGGGCCCGCTGACATTCAGTACTTC	TRBD2	TRBJ2-4	TRBV28	-	16
CASSWGQYEQYF	TGTGCCAGCAGCTGGGGGCAATATGAGCAGTACTTC	-	TRBJ2-7	TRBV5-6	-	12
CASRTDRGLGKLFF	TGCGCCAGCAGGACCGACAGGGGGCTCGGAAAACTGTTTTTT	TRBD1	TRBJ1-4	TRBV5-1	-	14
CASSLPGQPQHF	TGTGCCAGCAGTTTGCCCGGTCAGCCCCAGCATTTT	-	TRBJ1-5	TRBV28	-	12
CASRATSGSSETQYF	TGCGCCAGCAGGGCGACTAGCGGGAGTTCGGAGACCCAGTACTTC	TRBD2	TRBJ2-5	TRBV5-1	-	15
CASSSSTSGSTDTQYF	TGTGCCAGTAGTTCCTCGACTAGCGGGAGCACAGATACGCAGTATTTT	TRBD2	TRBJ2-3	TRBV19	-	16
CASSAASGSIYNEQFF	TGTGCCAGCAGCGCCGCTAGCGGGAGTATATACAATGAGCAGTTCTTC	TRBD2	TRBJ2-1	TRBV9	-	16
CASKLEYEQYF	TGTGCCAGCAAGTTGGAGTACGAGCAGTACTTC	-	TRBJ2-7	TRBV6-5	-	11
CASRIGRGSYNEQFF	TGCGCCTCCCGCATTGGTCGGGGGTCCTACAATGAGCAGTTCTTC	-	TRBJ2-1	TRBV10-2	-	15
CASSWTSVNYGYTF	TGTGCCAGCAGCTGGACTTCAGTTAACTATGGCTACACCTTC	-	TRBJ1-2	TRBV7-2	-	14
CASSLWWGTPEAFF	TGTGCCAGCAGTTTATGGTGGGGCACCCCTGAAGCTTTCTTT	-	TRBJ1-1	TRBV28	-	14
CASTGLAGKNIQYF	TGTGCCAGCACCGGACTAGCGGGTAAAAACATTCAGTACTTC	TRBD2	TRBJ2-4	TRBV2	-	14
CASSFGGRVQETQYF	TGTGCCAGCAGTTTCGGCGGCAGGGTACAGGAGACCCAGTACTTC	-	TRBJ2-5	TRBV27	-	15
CASSFPRVEQYF	TGTGCCAGCAGTTTCCCCCGCGTCGAGCAGTACTTC	-	TRBJ2-7	TRBV28	-	12
CASSQDGAGVASYEQYF	TGCGCCAGCAGCCAAGATGGGGCGGGAGTAGCCTCCTACGAGCAGTACTTC	TRBD2	TRBJ2-7	TRBV4-1	-	17
CASGFEGQGAFF	TGTGCCAGCGGTTTTGAGGGACAGGGAGCTTTCTTT	TRBD1	TRBJ1-1	TRBV6-9	-	12
CASSGGPRTNTGELFF	TGTGCCAGCAGTGGCGGGCCTCGGACGAACACCGGGGAGCTGTTTTTT	-	TRBJ2-2	TRBV6-1	-	16
CASSLSLSGGHEQYF	TGTGCCAGCAGTTTAAGTTTGAGTGGGGGCCACGAGCAGTACTTC	-	TRBJ2-7	TRBV28	once	15
CASSTPSSGYEQYF	TGTGCCAGCAGTACGCCGTCGAGTGGCTACGAGCAGTACTTC	-	TRBJ2-7	TRBV28	-	14
CASSQGSTGRAETQYF	TGCGCCAGCAGCCAAGGATCCACCGGGAGGGCGGAGACCCAGTACTTC	TRBD2	TRBJ2-5	TRBV4-3	once	16
CASSPIQTGGPSGTEAFF	TGTGCCAGCTCACCAATTCAGACAGGGGGTCCGTCGGGCACTGAAGCTTTCTTT	TRBD1	TRBJ1-1	TRBV18	-	18
CASSLGPDRNTEAFF	TGCGCCAGCAGCTTGGGGCCCGATCGGAACACTGAAGCTTTCTTT	-	TRBJ1-1	TRBV5-1	-	15
CASSLLAGSYEQYF	TGTGCCAGCAGTTTATTGGCAGGCTCCTACGAGCAGTACTTC	-	TRBJ2-7	TRBV28	-	14
CASSFDSPMNTEAFF	TGTGCCAGCAGTTTTGACAGCCCGATGAACACTGAAGCTTTCTTT	-	TRBJ1-1	TRBV28	-	15
CASSQGLGPEAFF	TGTGCCAGCAGTCAGGGGTTGGGTCCTGAAGCTTTCTTT	-	TRBJ1-1	TRBV28	once	13
CASRDRARNIQYF	TGTGCCAGCAGGGACAGGGCGAGGAACATTCAGTACTTC	TRBD1	TRBJ2-4	TRBV2	few	13
CASSPRDSRNEQFF	TGTGCCAGCAGCCCCCGGGACTCTCGTAATGAGCAGTTCTTC	-	TRBJ2-1	TRBV9	-	14
CASPRGPTEAFF	TGTGCCAGCCCCAGGGGCCCAACTGAAGCTTTCTTT	-	TRBJ1-1	TRBV2	-	12
CATGGTGPYEQYF	TGTGCCACCGGGGGGACAGGGCCCTACGAGCAGTACTTC	TRBD1	TRBJ2-7	TRBV6-6	-	13
CASSGTGTPADGYTF	TGTGCCAGCAGCGGGACAGGGACCCCGGCGGATGGCTACACCTTC	TRBD1	TRBJ1-2	TRBV27	-	15
CASSLGSLVLGETQYF	TGTGCCAGCAGCTTAGGGTCACTAGTTTTGGGAGAGACCCAGTACTTC	-	TRBJ2-5	TRBV5-6	-	16
CASSPLLGGEEQYF	TGTGCCAGCAGTCCACTCCTAGGGGGAGAAGAGCAGTACTTC	-	TRBJ2-7	TRBV27	once	14
CASSPTSASTDTQYF	TGTGCCAGCAGTCCAACTAGCGCTAGCACAGATACGCAGTATTTT	TRBD2	TRBJ2-3	TRBV28	-	15
CASTGSVSYNEQFF	TGTGCCAGCACCGGGAGTGTGTCCTACAATGAGCAGTTCTTC	-	TRBJ2-1	TRBV25-1	-	14
CASSQTRNTEAFF	TGCGCCAGCAGCCAAACAAGGAACACTGAAGCTTTCTTT	-	TRBJ1-1	TRBV4-1	few	13
CATRETRNEQYF	TGTGCCACGCGGGAGACAAGGAACGAGCAGTACTTC	TRBD2	TRBJ2-7	TRBV2	-	12